This TCR beta chain originates from a study of cytomegalovirus exposure and HLA in healthy donors. Primers included in the PCR were 60 Vbeta and 13 Jbeta primers. Using immunoSEQ multiplex PCR, the repertoire was profiled, and TCRdb retains in-frame clones only, with some absent. The table lists approximately 67,000 clones, roughly two thirds of them singletons. Study findings and constraints: The sole available immune exposure information was CMV serostatus. According to reports, the classifier identified cytomegalovirus status with high specificity and sensitivity. Analysis performed later found about 17,000 TCR beta sequences associated with HLA alleles at 0.05 false discovery rate.

In regard to this clone: Antigen specificity is unknown. At one boundary the junction diverges from the germline segment, which might be a read error.

The germline V gene has CDR1 MGHRA and CDR2 YSYEKL. The CDR3 extends over 15 amino acids. This sequence joins TRBV4-1 and TRBJ2-5; TRBD1 agrees at 9 bases. The sequenced sample consisted of PBMCs. The TCR was taken from a woman aged 30 to 39 in good health and CMV-seronegative. The CDR3 coding sequence is TGTGCCAGCAGCGAAGAGACAGGGGGAAGGGGGACCCAGTACTTC. This encodes CASSEETGGRGTQYF.